This TCR beta chain was recovered during a study of T cell responses to AZD1222 COVID-19 vaccine. Findings and limits, study-wide: AZD1222 recipients seropositive at baseline numbered only 5 or 6.

The data were produced by immunoSEQ multiplex PCR, yet TCRdb's version contains in-frame clones alone and is incomplete. The sample contains over 130,000 clones, approximately 90% of which appear only once. In its sample, this clone was seen once. Antigen specificity is unknown. Trimming removed 6 bases from V and 8 bases from J, with 23 bases in between. In germline, CDR1 is ENHRY, CDR2 SYGVKD. The CDR3 extends over 16 amino acids. Second-dose recipients at about 4 or about 12 weeks were treated as one pooled group. Material: peripheral blood, obtained 28 days after the second AZD1222 dose. This receptor was obtained from an adult who received the AZD1222 COVID-19 vaccine. The V and J genes are TRBV10-3 and TRBJ2-1; D perhaps matches TRBD2 (6 bases). The CDR3 loop reads CAISDTSRRGSDEQFF. In nucleotides, the CDR3 is TGTGCCATCAGCGACACTAGCCGGAGGGGATCCGATGAGCAGTTCTTC.